The T cell receptor beta chain described here comes from a study of T cell responses to AZD1222 COVID-19 vaccine. Background on the study: Second-dose schedules of about 4 or about 12 weeks were combined.

Assay: immunoSEQ multiplex PCR; the TCRdb copy retains only in-frame clones and omits some. The data contain 90,000 to 150,000 clones, 70% to 90% of them singletons. This clone has more than one count but fewer than ten. As yet, its antigen is unknown. Study-wide results and caveats: Variant regions that are unmutated are reportedly the target of nearly half of spike-specific TCRs. The donor group comprised mostly white British people and more females; the analysis possibly underestimated clonal diversity. In all cases, repertoires were sampled only after the peak T cell response.

The V end was cut by 3 bases, the J end by 4 bases, with 12 bases between. CDR1 and CDR2 from the germline V gene are DFQATT and SNEGSKA (reference sequence). The CDR3 consists of 14 residues. V is TRBV20-1 and J is TRBJ1-4, with D possibly matching TRBD1 (6 bases). Here the sequenced sample was peripheral blood, taken on day 0 of AZD1222 vaccination. The receptor's source is an adult in good health. Here the CDR3 DNA reads TGCAGTGCTAGTGGGGGGCTTAGTAATGAAAAACTGTTTTTT. Its protein product is CSASGGLSNEKLFF.